The entry below gives a single T cell receptor (beta chain) sequence along with its context. Its binding antigen is unknown. There are no base qualities to consult, and no much larger clone falls within one base. Receptor libraries were prepared by multiplex PCR. This sample was sequenced with an Illumina HiSeq 4000. To build TCR beta libraries, CDR3 regions were amplified by Arm-PCR using iRepertoire HTBI primers. Before sequencing, the PCR products went through gel purification. The original pipeline was this. Gene usage analysis of CDR3 amino acid clonotypes used the roughly 62 TRBV and fewer than 15 TRBJ segments found across samples. COPE and FqMerger were used to merge the filtered high-quality paired reads into contigs. Contigs were aligned with BLAST to IMGT TRBV, TRBD and TRBJ reference genes, and CDR3 was defined per IMGT. Highly expanded clones were defined as clonotypes with a frequency above 0.1%. Shannon entropy served as the measure of repertoire diversity, while the Gini coefficient captured V-J evenness. A clonotype found in more than one individual was treated as public. TCRdb reanalyzed the raw reads on its own, using fastp at Q25 for trimming and MiXCR for clone calling, and kept in-frame beta chains. Identical CDR3 proteins give one entry, which carries the most common genes and DNA. The V and J calls reflect TCRdb's pipeline rather than the authors' work. The sample data list 450,000 to 700,000 distinct CDR3 sequences, and around an eighth of these were observed just once. 10% of the sample goes to the ten largest clones.

The time point label, as the study defines it: newly diagnosed GD, antithyroid drugs for less than 3 months. For both TCR sequencing and RNA sequencing, RNA was extracted from PBMCs in TRIzol. The diagnosis of Graves' disease was made according to American Thyroid Association guidelines. Patients were recruited from an endocrinology department in Xi'an, China. Each patient gave about 9.1 milliliters of peripheral blood, collected in an EDTA anticoagulant tube. PBMCs were isolated by Ficoll Paque Plus density gradient separation without further T cell sorting. RNA quality was checked with an Agilent 2100 Bioanalyzer and agarose gel, and concentration with a NanoDrop 2000. The data originate from a study of regulatory T cells in long-lasting Graves disease (dated by TCRdb to the early 2020s). Describing the broader study: Newly diagnosed Graves' disease patients had taken antithyroid drugs for less than 3 months. The study was registered as a clinical trial and conducted in China. TCR sequencing covered 13 persistent and 20 or so newly diagnosed Graves' disease patients, some 35 samples in total. This study used TCR sequencing and RNA sequencing of peripheral blood to compare persistent Graves' disease patients against newly diagnosed Graves' disease patients. The investigation overall reported the following: The authors acknowledged the small sample size as a limitation that may reduce accuracy. Peripheral blood alone was examined, since thyroid tissue, which constituted the primary lesion, could not be accessed. Compared with newly diagnosed patients, persistent Graves' disease patients had lower TCR Shannon entropy and fewer highly expanded clones, which suggests clonal expansion. A larger number of public clonotypes was shared among persistent patients (approximately 3,000) than among newly diagnosed patients (around 870). Sequencing and analysis were restricted to the TCR beta chain. TRBV28, TRBJ1-2 and TRBJ2-5 were preferentially used in persistent disease, while TRBV20-1 and TRBJ2-1 were favored in newly diagnosed disease.

The junction carries 8 bases between V and J, which are trimmed by 0 bases and 2 bases respectively. The germline V gene sets CDR1 to WSHSY and CDR2 to SAAADI. The CDR3 runs 15 amino acids, cysteine and phenylalanine included. The DNA shown is the 45-base CDR3, in frame from base 1. This same sample was also part of a study on T cells in Graves' hyperthyroidism and ophthalmopathy. As the second paper documents: Stable Graves' hyperthyroidism was defined as the absence of progression to ophthalmopathy over 18 months of follow-up. Hyperthyroidism patients were newly diagnosed, with disease duration under 2 months, and aged 18 to 65 years. Any patient with an uncontrolled infection, another autoimmune disease, pregnancy or lactation was excluded. Diagnoses were based on clinical symptoms, serum thyroxine and TRAb, thyroid ultrasound and orbital computed tomography. For the first round of RT-PCR on the TCR CDR3, the HTBI primer set was used together with the Qiagen OneStep RT-PCR kit. Most expanded thyroid clonotypes (frequency above 0.001) were also detected in blood, suggesting blood repertoires may reflect thyroid immune responses. In cross-validation, a model built on a 13 V-J signature told ophthalmopathy apart from stable hyperthyroidism with approximately 90% sensitivity and roughly 81% specificity, and in testing the same model reached 80%/75%. During validation, the model predicted progression to ophthalmopathy a median of approximately 6 months ahead of onset, with around 65% sensitivity and under 85% specificity. To identify TCR V-J signatures that set the groups apart, the researchers used a discovery cohort of about a hundred patients, made up of about 44 with Graves' ophthalmopathy and some 55 with stable Graves' hyperthyroidism. Prospective prediction of ophthalmopathy was tested in an independent validation cohort consisting of 18 hyperthyroidism patients and 15 or so patients who later progressed to ophthalmopathy. The 100 or so discovery patients were randomly split 7:3 into training and test sets. In about 6 Graves' hyperthyroidism patients, the study also compared T-cell repertoires from thyroid tissue with T-cell repertoires from blood. After blood sampling, hyperthyroidism patients were treated with methimazole at a starting dose of 30 mg daily, and ophthalmopathy patients were treated with high-dose intravenous methylprednisolone. A second multiplex PCR round built the libraries, followed by size selection and purification. Paired-end sequencing of the libraries was performed with 100 bp reads on an Illumina HiSeq2000. SOAPnuke was used to process the raw data, removing reads that contained adapters or uncalled bases, had a mean Phred below 15, or lacked an exact match to the constant primer or identifier. High-quality paired reads were merged using COPE v1.2.5, and each unique nucleotide sequence was defined as a clonotype. MiTCR v1.1 was used to align the clonotypes against IMGT TRBV, TRBD and TRBJ reference segments. The analysis was restricted to V-J combinations with a frequency above 0.0001, which together covered approximately 99% of the repertoires. The TCS score was defined as the ratio of F50 (clonal expansion) to E x V (chaos), calculated using BLOSUM62-based TCRdist between CDR3 peptides within each V-J. Welch's t-statistics and random forest reduced roughly 530 V-J features to some 14, which were used in a naive Bayes classifier (R e1071). Sample size was not statistically predetermined, and investigators were not blinded to group allocation. The paper describes TCR Vbeta CDR3 sequencing of 135 peripheral blood samples, made up of 43 ophthalmopathy patients, around 73 hyperthyroidism patients and around 17 progressor patients.

The clonotype was recovered from a man younger than 40 with Graves disease. Donor details come from another sample of the same person, matched by shared clones. The chain uses TRBV10-2 and TRBJ2-1; the D gene assignment is ambiguous. Sequences were derived from peripheral blood mononuclear cells (PBMCs), sampled at new diagnosis, from a patient treated with antithyroid drugs. The DNA sequence follows: TGCGCCAGCAGTGAGTCCTCAGCCACCTACAATGAGCAGTTCTTC. It is translated as CASSESSATYNEQFF.